The 27 T cell receptor beta chains in this list originate from one sample, sequenced in a study of cytomegalovirus exposure and HLA in healthy donors. The PCR contained 60 Vbeta and 13 Jbeta primers. Method: immunoSEQ multiplex PCR; TCRdb's copy keeps in-frame clones and lacks some. In the table there are 150,000 to 200,000 clones, 9.5% to 15% of which are singletons. The sequenced material came from PBMCs. The receptors come from a man aged 50 to 59 in good health and CMV-seropositive.

The chain joins TRBV9 to TRBJ2-5, with D possibly TRBD1 on 6 matching bases. V lost 0 bases and J lost 4, with 19 bases in between. This CDR3 is built from 17 residues. Germline V gives CDR1 SGDLS, CDR2 YYNGEE. The CDR3 bases are TGTGCCAGCAGCGTAGGGCCGAGGGGGTATTCCGGAGAGACCCAGTACTTC. Translating gives CASSVGPRGYSGETQYF.

The table lists this clone with a few counts. The J gene is TRBJ2-1, the V gene TRBV6-5; TRBD1 might be the D (6 bases). V lost 3 bases to trimming and J lost 7 bases, with 16 bases between them. Per the germline V gene, CDR1 is MNHEY and CDR2 is SVGAGI. This CDR3 spans 15 amino acids. The CDR3 spells CASSYEAGVWNEQFF. In DNA form, the CDR3 reads TGTGCCAGCAGTTATGAGGCAGGGGTATGGAATGAGCAGTTCTTC.

This chain uses TRBV11-3 with TRBJ2-7, with D possibly matching TRBD1 (6 bases). Per germline, CDR1 SGHNT and CDR2 YENEEA. The CDR3 sequence is 13 residues long. V was cut by 8 bases and J by 5 bases, with 16 bases left in between. CDR3 bases: TGTGCCAGCGAAAAGGACAGAAACGACGAGCAGTACTTC. Its translation: CASEKDRNDEQYF.

The chain recombines TRBV6-5 with TRBJ1-5, with TRBD1 identical over 7 bases. Germline values: CDR1 MNHEY, CDR2 SVGAGI. After removal of 5 bases from V and 0 bases from J, the junction contained 4 bases not matched to a gene. The CDR3 consists of 15 residues. CDR3 nucleotide sequence: TGTGCCAGCAGTACAGGGGTATATAGCAATCAGCCCCAGCATTTT. This sequence encodes CASSTGVYSNQPQHF.

Only a few counts were recorded for this clone. V gene TRBV10-3 combines with J gene TRBJ2-5; 8 positions agree with TRBD1. Germline V gene sequence: CDR1 ENHRY, CDR2 SYGVKD. The trim removed 4 bases at V and 5 bases at J, leaving 6 bases unmatched. The CDR3 loop spans 14 amino acids. The CDR3 DNA sequence: TGTGCCATCAGTGTCTCAGGGGGCGGTGAGACCCAGTACTTC. Its protein is CAISVSGGGETQYF.

This chain links TRBV7-2 with TRBJ1-4; TRBD1 might be the D (5 bases). Germline CDR1 and CDR2: SGHTA and FQGNSA. The length of the CDR3 is 15 residues. The germline V and J ends were trimmed by 5 bases and 8 bases, with 18 bases remaining between them. CDR3 nucleotides: TGTGCCAGCAGCCAAGAGGAGGGGTTCGGCGAAAAACTGTTTTTT. Residues: CASSQEEGFGEKLFF.

This clone has a handful of counts. This rearrangement joins TRBV2 to TRBJ1-6, with TRBD1 matching over 10 bases. Germline loops: CDR1 SNHLY, CDR2 FYNNEI. V was pared by 6 bases and J by 9 bases, with 11 bases of the junction left unmatched. The CDR3 has 16 residues. This chain's CDR3 is CASRQDRGNPASPLHF. The CDR3 bases are TGTGCCAGCAGGCAGGACAGGGGGAACCCAGCTTCACCCCTCCACTTT.

This CDR3 is CASSSRDGTYEQYF. The CDR3 DNA reads TGTGCCAGCAGCTCGCGGGACGGTACCTACGAGCAGTACTTC. This chain uses TRBV7-2 with TRBJ2-7, with D possibly TRBD2 on 6 matching bases. The V gene's germline CDR1 is SGHTA and CDR2 FQGNSA. Between the trimmed V and J ends, which lost 4 bases and 2 bases, there was a span of 12 bases. There are 14 residues in the CDR3.

This clone was detected only a few times. The chain joins TRBV11-3 to TRBJ1-1; no clear D gene. Germline V lookup: CDR1 SGHNT, CDR2 YENEEA. Trimming removed 7 bases from V and 0 bases from J, with 15 bases in between. The CDR3 is made up of 15 amino acids. The CDR3 is CASTSLSTLNTEAFF. DNA for the CDR3: TGTGCCAGCACCTCCCTTTCGACTTTGAACACTGAAGCTTTCTTT. The entire variable domain, with the rest obtained from reference TRBV11-3 and TRBJ1-1, is as follows: EAGVVQSPRYKIIEKKQPVAFWCNPISGHNTLYWYLQNLGQGPELLIRYENEEAVDDSQLPKDRFSAERLKGVDSTLKIQPAELGDSAVYLCASTSLSTLNTEAFFGQGTRLTVV.

The genes are TRBV28 and TRBJ1-1; D gene ambiguous. This CDR3 region has 12 residues. The V gene's germline CDR1 is MDHEN and CDR2 SYDVKM. The V and J ends lost 7 bases and 4 bases respectively, with 10 bases between them. The DNA of the CDR3 is TGTGCCAGCACCGAAGTCGGCACTGAAGCTTTCTTT. It translates to CASTEVGTEAFF.

This clone was counted a single time. The CDR3 nucleotides read TGTGCCAGCTCAGGACCCTCTAGCGGGCGATTCTACAATGAGCAGTTCTTC. As protein: CASSGPSSGRFYNEQFF. The chain links TRBV18 to TRBJ2-1, with 8 bases aligning to TRBD2. Germline CDR1 and CDR2: KGHSH and LQKENI. There are 17 residues in the CDR3. The V and J ends lost 5 bases and 3 bases, in that order; junction bases with no gene match: 12.

In its sample, this clone was seen a few times. The V gene is TRBV19, the J gene TRBJ1-1, with 7 bases fitting TRBD1. This CDR3 is 14 amino acids long. Germline V gene lookup returns CDR1 LNHDA and CDR2 SQIVND (reference sequence). The V segment lost 4 bases and the J segment 6 bases; nucleotides outside the gene matches: 8. The CDR3 region has the DNA TGTGCCAGTAGTAGAAAACAGGGGACGGCTGAAGCTTTCTTT. Its translation: CASSRKQGTAEAFF.

The sample holds many counts of this clone. The gene calls are TRBV4-3 and TRBJ2-4; D is uncertain. The germline V and J ends were trimmed by 3 bases and 0 bases, with 9 bases remaining between them. This CDR3 has 15 residues. In germline, CDR1 is LGHNA, CDR2 YSLEER. For the CDR3, the DNA is TGCGCCAGCAGCCATGGCAGTCAAGCCAAAAACATTCAGTACTTC. Protein product: CASSHGSQAKNIQYF.

The table lists this clone with a few counts. The V gene is TRBV6-6, the J gene TRBJ2-1, with 13 bases identical to TRBD2. The CDR3 length is 16 residues. Germline-derived CDR1 and CDR2 are MNHNY and SVGAGI (reference sequence). With V trimmed by 0 bases and J by 8 bases, 4 bases remained unmatched. This CDR3 reads CASSYSGLAGDHEQFF. The CDR3 coding sequence is TGTGCCAGCAGTTACTCTGGACTAGCGGGGGACCATGAGCAGTTCTTC.

This chain uses TRBV9 with TRBJ1-3; 9 nucleotides agree with TRBD1. This CDR3 region has 15 residues. Trimming removed 1 base from V and 5 bases from J; junction bases left unmatched: 4. Looked up from germline, CDR1 is SGDLS and CDR2 is YYNGEE. The CDR3 protein is CASSVNTGGRNTIYF. The CDR3 DNA follows: TGTGCCAGCAGCGTAAACACAGGGGGCAGAAACACCATATATTTT. The full variable domain, rest sourced from reference TRBV9 and TRBJ1-3, is DSGVTQTPKHLITATGQRVTLRCSPRSGDLSVYWYQQSLDQGLQFLIQYYNGEERAKGNILERFSAQQFPDLHSELNLSSLELGDSALYFCASSVNTGGRNTIYFGEGSWLTVV.

This clone turned up a few times. The chain combines TRBV30 with TRBJ1-2; the match to TRBD1 covers 8 bases. Germline lookup yields CDR1 GTSNPN and CDR2 SVGIG (reference sequence). V was pared by 3 bases and J by 4 bases, with 7 bases of the junction left unmatched. The CDR3 has 14 amino acids. The CDR3, as DNA: TGTGCCTGGAGGATTACAGGGGGAGGCTATGGCTACACCTTC. Amino acid sequence: CAWRITGGGYGYTF.

This clone came up a few times. The rearrangement uses TRBV10-3 and TRBJ2-5; D possibly corresponds to TRBD2 (7 bases). This CDR3 is 15 amino acids long. V lost 0 bases, J lost 5 bases, and 13 bases lay in between. Germline values: CDR1 ENHRY, CDR2 SYGVKD. The CDR3 coding sequence is TGTGCCATCAGTGAGTCAGGGGGTAGCGGGGAGACCCAGTACTTC. Protein: CAISESGGSGETQYF.

This clone has more than one count but fewer than ten. The chain uses TRBV25-1 and TRBJ1-4; TRBD1 agrees at 7 bases. The germline gives CDR1 MGHDK, CDR2 SYGVNS. Trimming took 6 bases from V and 3 from J; bases not matched to a gene: 10. The CDR3 extends over 16 amino acids. The CDR3 loop is CASRPDPGTANEKLFF. The DNA for the CDR3 is TGTGCCAGCAGACCAGACCCCGGGACAGCTAATGAAAAACTGTTTTTT.

This clone was counted only a few times. This chain connects TRBV7-2 to TRBJ2-1; D perhaps matches TRBD1 (5 bases). V lost 1 base, J lost 15 bases, and 16 bases lay in between. This CDR3 has 13 residues. Germline CDR1 SGHTA, CDR2 FQGNSA. The CDR3 loop is CASSLGMTVERFF. CDR3 in DNA: TGTGCCAGCAGCTTAGGGATGACAGTTGAACGGTTCTTC.

CDR3 region: CASSLTSGGPTDTQYF. Here the CDR3 DNA reads TGTGCCAGCAGCTTAACTAGCGGGGGCCCCACAGATACGCAGTATTTT. This chain connects TRBV7-9 to TRBJ2-3, with 11 bases lining up with TRBD2. Unmatched junction bases numbered 3, after V lost 2 bases and J lost 2 bases. Germline CDR1 reads SEHNR; CDR2 reads FQNEAQ (reference sequence). The CDR3 covers 16 residues.

The chain employs TRBV19 and TRBJ1-4, with D perhaps TRBD1 (6 bases). The V and J ends lost 5 bases and 2 bases respectively, with 12 bases between them. Germline V gene data show CDR1 as LNHDA and CDR2 as SQIVND (reference sequence). The CDR3 sequence is 15 residues long. The CDR3 loop reads CASSSLGATNEKLFF. The DNA of the CDR3 is TGTGCCAGTAGTTCTCTGGGGGCGACTAATGAAAAACTGTTTTTT. The whole variable domain, remainder taken from reference TRBV19 and TRBJ1-4, is DGGITQSPKYLFRKEGQNVTLSCEQNLNHDAMYWYRQDPGQGLRLIYYSQIVNDFQKGDIAEGYSVSREKKESFPLTVTSAQKNPTAFYLCASSSLGATNEKLFFGSGTQLSVL.

This clone was detected a few times. The V call is TRBV5-4, the J call TRBJ1-6; 9 nucleotides match TRBD1. Trimming removed 2 bases from V and 9 bases from J; junction bases left unmatched: 9. Looked up from germline, CDR1 is SGHNT and CDR2 is YYREEE (reference sequence). The CDR3 extends over 16 amino acids. The CDR3 DNA sequence: TGTGCCAGCAGCTTTGGTGAAGGGACAGGGTTTTCACCCCTCCACTTT. Amino acid sequence: CASSFGEGTGFSPLHF. Full variable domain (remainder filled in from reference TRBV5-4 and TRBJ1-6): ETGVTQSPTHLIKTRGQQVTLRCSSQSGHNTVSWYQQALGQGPQFIFQYYREEENGRGNFPPRFSGLQFPNYSSELNVNALELDDSALYLCASSFGEGTGFSPLHFGNGTRLTVT.

The table lists this clone with a few counts. The chain links TRBV19 to TRBJ1-6, with 7 bases matching TRBD1. Germline lookup yields CDR1 LNHDA and CDR2 SQIVND (reference sequence). This CDR3 contains 14 residues. Trimming took 5 bases from V and 8 from J; bases not matched to a gene: 6. The CDR3 nucleotides read TGTGCCAGTAGTCTACGGACAGGCCATTCACCCCTCCACTTT. It yields the protein CASSLRTGHSPLHF.

This clone turned up a few times. V is TRBV2 and J is TRBJ1-5; 9 bases align to TRBD1. With V trimmed by 6 bases and J by 6 bases, 15 bases remained unmatched. CDR1 is SNHLY, CDR2 FYNNEI, per germline. The CDR3 runs to 17 residues. The CDR3 DNA sequence: TGTGCCAGCAGGCTTCCGGGACAGGGAACTTTGAGTCAGCCCCAGCATTTT. It codes for CASRLPGQGTLSQPQHF.

This clone was observed a handful of times. The chain employs TRBV21-1 and TRBJ1-1; TRBD1 is taken as the D call from the table, unchecked against the DNA. TRBV21-1 represents a pseudogene. The CDR3 contains 15 residues. CDR3 DNA sequence: TGTGCCAGCAGCAGGGGACAGGGCGTGAACACTGAAGCTTTCTTT. Translated, it gives CASSRGQGVNTEAFF.

There are a few counts of this clone. V gene TRBV9 combines with J gene TRBJ2-1, with D tentatively TRBD1 (5 bases). From germline, CDR1 is SGDLS and CDR2 YYNGEE. The CDR3 is made up of 15 amino acids. The ends were cut back, 3 bases at V and 2 bases at J, with 12 bases in the middle. The CDR3 here is CASSADSLTYNEQFF. DNA for the CDR3: TGTGCCAGCAGCGCAGACAGTCTAACCTACAATGAGCAGTTCTTC.

This clone was observed a handful of times. The chain uses TRBV6-6 and TRBJ2-1; TRBD2 agrees at 11 bases. This CDR3 is built from 15 residues. Trimming took 7 bases from V and 10 from J; bases not matched to a gene: 12. The germline CDR1 and CDR2 sequences are MNHNY and SVGAGI (reference sequence). The CDR3 nucleotides are TGTGCCAGCACCTATAGCGGGGGGGCGGTGGTAGAGCAGTTCTTC. Translated: CASTYSGGAVVEQFF.